This T cell receptor beta chain appears in the sequencing data of a study of T cells after yellow fever vaccination. Findings and caveats of the study: The secondary response showed a weaker magnitude and a faster peak, day 5 versus 15. A minor fraction of clonotypes spanned both CD4 and CD8 compartments.

TCR cDNA was made by 5'RACE template switching, adding a universal primer site and UMIs. A single record per CDR3 protein comes from TCRdb applying MiXCR to the 5' RACE reads. The sample has some 170,000 distinct CDR3 sequences; roughly a tenth are singletons. V lost 5 bases, J lost 3 bases, and 10 bases lay in between. CDR3 length: 13 residues. From germline, CDR1 is SEHNR and CDR2 FQNEAQ (reference sequence). A few counts support this clonotype. Its antigen is still unknown. Since a much larger clone is just one base distant, this may be a read error. The J gene is TRBJ1-2, the V gene TRBV7-9; TRBD1 is a possible D gene (6 bases). The receptor's source is a man aged 18 to 29 who received the YFV17D yellow fever vaccine. The sequenced sample was CD8+ T cells sorted from PBMCs, obtained 45 days after the yellow fever booster vaccination. CDR3 coding DNA: TGTGCCAGCAGCCCTAGACAGGACTATGGCTACACCTTC. Its translation: CASSPRQDYGYTF.